This T cell receptor (beta chain) was captured by sequencing in a study of blood T cells in healthy people across ages (dated by TCRdb to about 2015). Looking at the study overall: Template switching captured roughly one uniquely barcoded TCR beta cDNA molecule per two T cells in model experiments. To track age-related changes in TCR beta repertoire diversity, the study relied on deep sequencing normalized with unique cDNA molecular identifiers. The donors were divided into four age groups: young (average about 15 years), middle-aged (roughly 42), aged (approximately 62) and long-lived (82). To avoid experimental bias, donors of different ages were randomly spread across the sequencing lanes. Using the same blood draw, the study looked at two additional independent replicas of 1 million unique cDNA reads for two donors, one aged 18 to 30 and the other aged 80 or older.

The receptor library was made with 5' RACE. The data were produced on an Illumina HiSeq 2500. A second roughly 6 to 11 cycle PCR used a sample-barcoded 5' primer and a J-beta primer mix. A template-switch 5' adaptor carrying 12 random nucleotides introduced a unique molecular identifier onto each TCR beta cDNA molecule. Each sample yielded at least 2.5 million CDR3-containing paired-end reads. First-strand cDNA synthesis was performed from all RNA using the Mint cDNA synthesis kit, with priming by a TRBC-specific oligonucleotide. Following uracil-DNA glycosylase treatment, a first 18-cycle PCR with universal primers M1SS and BC2_uni_R was performed on all cDNA. As for the authors' bioinformatics: For normalization, 1 million high-quality reads were randomly selected from each sample, with every read carrying a distinct molecular identifier. Instead of being binned into consensus sequences, reads that shared molecular identifiers were thrown out. MiTCR, with a Q25 quality threshold and the strictest error-elimination algorithm, was used for CDR3 identification, clonotype clustering and error correction. A nonparametric unseen species model with Euler transformation was used to estimate lower-bound total TCR beta diversity. Using fastp at Q25 and MiXCR, TCRdb reprocessed the public reads and kept productive beta chains. Merged by CDR3 protein, the rows form single entries marked with the most common genes and DNA. These V and J calls derive from TCRdb rather than the authors' analysis. This sample is represented by about 1.8 million distinct CDR3 sequences; around half of them were singletons. Of the sample, less than 2.5% falls within the top ten clones.

Study-level results and caveats: Compared with the aged group, the long-lived group had more naive CD4+ T cells, fewer expanded clones and increased TCR diversity, a pattern suggesting age selection. Observed TCR beta diversity per million T cells fell roughly linearly with age, and a significant reduction was already apparent by age around 44. There was a strong correlation between observed TCR beta diversity and the percentage of naive T cells measured by flow cytometry. The CMV infection status of donors was not known, potentially confounding age-related changes in expanded clonotypes. Total diversity estimates from one million sequenced T cells were considered lower bounds and underestimates. Bulk unsorted PBMC profiling prevented conclusive comparison of naive and antigen-experienced compartments.

Reading the germline V gene gives CDR1 SGHDT and CDR2 YYEEEE. From the cysteine through the phenylalanine, the CDR3 covers 17 amino acids. Only CDR3 DNA remains: 51 bases, in frame from the first base. Clipping removes 3 bases from V and 1 base from J, with 10 as the unmatched junction base count. As regards this clonotype: There is no known antigen for this receptor. No much larger clone is present one base from it, and per-base qualities are unavailable.

Systemically healthy Caucasian individuals from Russia, around 38 in total and aged about 6 to 100 years, were included as donors. Ten milliliters of peripheral blood were drawn from each donor into EDTA-treated Vacutainer tubes. Ficoll-Paque density-gradient centrifugation was used to isolate PBMCs, with at least 7 million obtained per sample. Trizol reagent was used to extract total RNA from PBMCs, with at least 5 micrograms per sample. For every donor, an aliquot of PBMCs went through flow cytometry to measure the percentages of naive CD45RAhigh/CD27high T cells. The V gene is TRBV5-6 and the J gene is TRBJ1-2; a stretch of 9 junction bases matches TRBD1. The TCR was taken from a woman in her forties in good health. Sequencing was performed on blood. In nucleotide form, the sequence is TGTGCCAGCAGCTCCGGAGGGACAGGGAATTATAACTATGGCTACACCTTC. Its translation is CASSSGGTGNYNYGYTF.